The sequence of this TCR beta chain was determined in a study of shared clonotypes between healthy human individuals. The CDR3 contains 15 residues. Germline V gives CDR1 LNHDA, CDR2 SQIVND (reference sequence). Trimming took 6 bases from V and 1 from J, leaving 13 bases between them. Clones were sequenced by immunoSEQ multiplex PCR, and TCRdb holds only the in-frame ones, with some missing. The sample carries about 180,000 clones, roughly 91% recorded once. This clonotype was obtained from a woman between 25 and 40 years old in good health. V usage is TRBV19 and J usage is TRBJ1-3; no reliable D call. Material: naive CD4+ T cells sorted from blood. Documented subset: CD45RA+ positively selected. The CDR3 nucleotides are TGTGCCAGTAGCCCCCCTACGGCGTCTGGAAACACCATATATTTT. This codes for CASSPPTASGNTIYF.